The 31 T cell receptor beta chains below come from one sample, sequenced in a study of molecular identifiers for immune sequencing clone quantification. TCRdb analysed the PCR reads with MiXCR anew, one entry per CDR3 protein. This sample has about 510,000 distinct CDR3 sequences, with roughly 24% found just once. What was sequenced was naive CD8+ T cells from blood, with Jurkat cell RNA spiked in. Specified subset: FACS-sorted CD8+CD4-CCR7+CD45RA+ naive T cells. Every receptor here comes from a human donor in good health. Some libraries in this study had Jurkat cell RNA spiked in.

This clonotype was observed at least ten times. The rearrangement links TRBV5-6 to TRBJ1-4; D is undetermined. The CDR3 length is 15 residues. The V gene's germline CDR1 is SGHDT and CDR2 YYEEEE. V lost 4 bases, J lost 1 base, and 11 bases lay in between. This chain's CDR3 is CASSRPFGTNEKLFF. In nucleotides, the CDR3 is TGTGCCAGCAGCCGTCCTTTTGGAACTAATGAAAAACTGTTTTTT.

In this sample, this clonotype turned up many times. This rearrangement joins TRBV7-9 to TRBJ2-7; TRBD2 agrees at 8 bases. CDR3 length equals 16 residues. Germline V gene lookup returns CDR1 SEHNR and CDR2 FQNEAQ (reference sequence). Trimming cost V 1 base and J 6 bases; bases outside gene matches: 11. CDR3 DNA sequence: TGTGCCAGCAGCTTAGGGAAGCGGGAGTTGGGGAGCGAGCAGTACTTC. Translating it yields CASSLGKRELGSEQYF.

The rearrangement joins TRBV27 to TRBJ2-3; D is ambiguous. Trimming left V 2 bases short and J 5 bases short, with 5 bases between. Germline-derived CDR1 and CDR2 are MNHEY and SMNVEV (reference sequence). This CDR3 contains 12 residues. The CDR3 DNA reads TGTGCCAGCAGTTTAGGGAAAGATACGCAGTATTTT. Amino acids: CASSLGKDTQYF.

This sequence joins TRBV20-1 and TRBJ2-7; a possible D gene is TRBD2 (6 bases). With 3 bases removed from V and 0 bases from J, the gap between germline ends came to 12 bases. CDR3 length: 14 residues. The germline gives CDR1 DFQATT, CDR2 SNEGSKA (reference sequence). The CDR3 here is CSARDYLLSYEQYF. The CDR3 DNA reads TGCAGTGCTAGGGACTACCTCCTCTCCTACGAGCAGTACTTC.

In its sample, this clonotype was seen many times. This chain connects TRBV7-9 to TRBJ2-3; 7 bases are a match to TRBD1. Trimming took 5 bases from V and 2 from J; bases not matched to a gene: 4. CDR1 and CDR2 from the germline V gene are SEHNR and FQNEAQ (reference sequence). The CDR3 length is 14 residues. The CDR3 region is CASSRGTVTDTQYF. CDR3 sequence (DNA): TGTGCCAGCAGCAGGGGGACAGTCACAGATACGCAGTATTTT. The whole variable domain, filled in from reference TRBV7-9 and TRBJ2-3, reads DTGVSQNPRHKITKRGQNVTFRCDPISEHNRLYWYRQTLGQGPEFLTYFQNEAQLEKSRLLSDRFSAERPKGSFSTLEIQRTEQGDSAMYLCASSRGTVTDTQYFGPGTRLTVL.

The CDR3 region has the DNA TGTGCCAGCAGCACCCCCAACGCACTTCAGTTCTTC. Amino acid sequence: CASSTPNALQFF. The rearrangement links TRBV4-2 to TRBJ2-1; D unclear. Trimming removed 5 bases at V and 13 bases at J, with 15 bases between. The CDR3 loop spans 12 amino acids. Germline V gives CDR1 LGHNA, CDR2 YNFKEQ.

Only a few counts were recorded for this clonotype. The CDR3 DNA reads TGTGCCAGCAGCCACACCGGACGGTTCTCCTACGAGCAGTACTTC. Translated, it gives CASSHTGRFSYEQYF. The chain is built from TRBV5-4 and TRBJ2-7; D is undetermined. Per germline, CDR1 SGHNT and CDR2 YYREEE (reference sequence). The germline V and J ends were trimmed by 4 bases and 0 bases, with 14 bases remaining between them. The length of the CDR3 is 15 residues. Full variable domain (remainder filled in from reference TRBV5-4 and TRBJ2-7): ETGVTQSPTHLIKTRGQQVTLRCSSQSGHNTVSWYQQALGQGPQFIFQYYREEENGRGNFPPRFSGLQFPNYSSELNVNALELDDSALYLCASSHTGRFSYEQYFGPGTRLTVT.

This clonotype was seen many times. The chain joins TRBV12-3 or TRBV12-4 to TRBJ2-3; D perhaps matches TRBD2 (5 bases). This CDR3 is built from 14 residues. V lost 6 bases to trimming and J lost 6 bases, with 16 bases between them. CDR3 protein: CASSAPPWEDTQYF. CDR3 nucleotides: TGTGCCAGCAGCGCTCCTCCGTGGGAGGATACGCAGTATTTT.

This clonotype was observed a handful of times. The chain employs TRBV30 and TRBJ1-5; D remains ambiguous. Between the trimmed V and J ends, which lost 2 bases and 3 bases, there was a span of 5 bases. The CDR3 has 12 residues. CDR1 is GTSNPN, CDR2 SVGIG, per germline (reference sequence). The DNA for the CDR3 is TGTGCCTGGAGTTATGCCAATCAGCCCCAGCATTTT. As protein: CAWSYANQPQHF.

The chain couples TRBV7-6 to TRBJ1-1; TRBD1 is a possible D gene (5 bases). Germline V CDR1 and CDR2: SGHVS, FNYEAQ. Between the trimmed V and J ends, which lost 2 bases and 3 bases, there was a span of 16 bases. CDR3 size: 16 residues. CDR3 protein: CASSLNQRGAYTEAFF. DNA of the CDR3: TGTGCCAGCAGCTTAAACCAACGAGGGGCGTACACTGAAGCTTTCTTT.

There are a few counts of this clonotype. The chain carries TRBV27 and TRBJ2-1; 11 bases agree with TRBD2. CDR3 size: 16 residues. Germline V gene lookup returns CDR1 MNHEY and CDR2 SMNVEV (reference sequence). The V gene end was trimmed by 4 bases and the J gene end by 2 bases; junction bases not matched to a gene: 4. CDR3 DNA sequence: TGTGCCAGCAGTTCCATACTAGCGGGAGCCTACAATGAGCAGTTCTTC. Translation: CASSSILAGAYNEQFF.

The V call is TRBV11-2, the J call TRBJ2-7; 8 bases map to TRBD1. V was clipped by 5 bases and J by 6 bases; unmatched bases: 3. CDR1 is SGHAT and CDR2 is FQNNGV in the germline V gene. The CDR3 consists of 12 residues. CDR3 sequence: CASSTTGGEQYF. For the CDR3, the DNA is TGTGCCAGCAGCACCACAGGGGGCGAGCAGTACTTC.

V is TRBV19 and J is TRBJ2-1; no firm D call. Germline V gene sequence: CDR1 LNHDA, CDR2 SQIVND (reference sequence). This CDR3 contains 15 residues. Trimming stripped 5 bases from V and 1 base from J, with 12 bases between. The chain's CDR3 is CASSLASNSYNEQFF. Here the CDR3 DNA reads TGTGCCAGTAGTTTAGCCAGCAATTCCTACAATGAGCAGTTCTTC.

CDR3 nucleotide sequence: TGCGCCAGCAGCTTGGAGTCTCAGGGAGGCACTGAAGCTTTCTTT. Protein: CASSLESQGGTEAFF. The chain couples TRBV5-1 to TRBJ1-1, with D perhaps matching TRBD1 (5 bases). CDR1 SGHRS and CDR2 YFSETQ come from the germline V gene. This CDR3 has 15 amino acids. V lost 0 bases and J lost 4, with 13 bases in between.

This clonotype has ten or more counts. In DNA form, the CDR3 reads TGTGCCAGCAATCCGGGGACTAGCGGACCGAACACCGGGGAGCTGTTTTTT. Residues: CASNPGTSGPNTGELFF. This chain connects TRBV9 to TRBJ2-2; 11 bases fit TRBD2. V lost 6 bases and J lost 0; bases outside the gene matches: 7. CDR1 is SGDLS and CDR2 is YYNGEE in the germline V gene. The CDR3 has 17 residues.

V is TRBV4-1 and J is TRBJ2-7, with TRBD1 matching 9 bases. Germline trimming cut 4 bases from V and 5 bases from J; bases unmatched to any gene: 6. CDR1 is MGHRA and CDR2 is YSYEKL in the germline V gene. The CDR3 has 14 residues. As DNA, the CDR3 is TGCGCCAGCAGCCCCGGGACAGGGTCCCACGAGCAGTACTTC. Protein product: CASSPGTGSHEQYF.

V and J are TRBV19 and TRBJ2-3, with TRBD1 identical over 9 bases. Looked up from germline, CDR1 is LNHDA and CDR2 is SQIVND (reference sequence). The CDR3 runs 16 residues. Trimming removed 5 bases from V and 6 bases from J; junction bases left unmatched: 12. The CDR3: CASSAWDRVSGDTQYF. CDR3 bases: TGTGCCAGTAGTGCCTGGGACAGGGTCTCTGGGGATACGCAGTATTTT.

This clonotype showed up many times. This chain joins TRBV7-9 and TRBJ1-5; D is unresolved. V was clipped by 5 bases and J by 6 bases, with 8 bases between them. The length of the CDR3 is 12 residues. CDR1 is SEHNR and CDR2 is FQNEAQ in the germline V gene (reference sequence). The DNA of the CDR3 is TGTGCCAGCAGCCCTGTCGGTCAGCCCCAGCATTTT. Translated: CASSPVGQPQHF.

This clonotype has more than one count but fewer than ten. The genes are TRBV5-6 and TRBJ1-2; TRBD1 aligns across 12 bases. There are 15 residues in the CDR3. CDR1 is SGHDT and CDR2 is YYEEEE in the germline V gene. The trim removed 4 bases at V and 0 bases at J, leaving 1 base unmatched. The CDR3 coding sequence is TGTGCCAGCAGCGGGACAGGGGGCCCTAACTATGGCTACACCTTC. Its translation: CASSGTGGPNYGYTF. The whole variable domain, remainder taken from reference TRBV5-6 and TRBJ1-2, is DAGVTQSPTHLIKTRGQQVTLRCSPKSGHDTVSWYQQALGQGPQFIFQYYEEEERQRGNFPDRFSGHQFPNYSSELNVNALLLGDSALYLCASSGTGGPNYGYTFGSGTRLTVV.

This clonotype has just a few counts. The rearrangement joins TRBV10-3 to TRBJ2-1; D gene ambiguous. Trimming took 6 bases from V and 2 from J, leaving 11 bases between them. Germline-derived CDR1 and CDR2 are ENHRY and SYGVKD. The CDR3 has 14 residues. The CDR3: CAISNGSPYNEQFF. The CDR3 coding sequence is TGTGCCATCAGCAACGGTTCTCCCTACAATGAGCAGTTCTTC.

The chain is built from TRBV7-9 and TRBJ1-5; D not resolved. V was clipped by 2 bases and J by 7 bases, with 12 bases between them. The CDR3 is 14 residues long. Germline values: CDR1 SEHNR, CDR2 FQNEAQ (reference sequence). CDR3 sequence: CASSLSGERQPQHF. Written as DNA, the CDR3 is TGTGCCAGCAGCTTATCGGGAGAGCGGCAGCCCCAGCATTTT.

The count of this clonotype is one. The V gene is TRBV7-9, the J gene TRBJ2-5; D possibly corresponds to TRBD2 (5 bases). Per the germline V gene, CDR1 is SEHNR and CDR2 is FQNEAQ (reference sequence). Trimming pared 0 bases from V and 2 bases from J, leaving 16 bases between. The CDR3 is 17 residues long. CDR3 DNA sequence: TGTGCCAGCAGCTTAGCGGGAGTATATGATCGGCAAGAGACCCAGTACTTC. This translates into CASSLAGVYDRQETQYF.

This clonotype was seen only a few times. V is TRBV30 and J is TRBJ2-5; no firm D call. The CDR3 is 13 residues long. V was shortened by 4 bases and J by 1 base, with 10 bases between the two germline ends. Per the germline V gene, CDR1 is GTSNPN and CDR2 is SVGIG (reference sequence). The CDR3 DNA is TGTGCCTGGAAGGTCAGGACCCAAGAGACCCAGTACTTC. Its protein is CAWKVRTQETQYF. The full variable domain, with the rest looked up from reference TRBV30 and TRBJ2-5, is SQTIHQWPATLVQPVGSPLSLECTVEGTSNPNLYWYRQAAGRGLQLLFYSVGIGQISSEVPQNLSASRPQDRQFILSSKKLLLSDSGFYLCAWKVRTQETQYFGPGTRLLVL.

This clonotype was detected ten times or more. The gene calls are TRBV6-5 and TRBJ2-3, with D uncertain. Germline-derived CDR1 and CDR2 are MNHEY and SVGAGI. The CDR3 is made up of 12 amino acids. Trimming cost V 5 bases and J 6 bases, with 9 bases left between them. Here the CDR3 reads CASSDWGDTQYF. DNA of the CDR3: TGTGCCAGCAGTGACTGGGGTGATACGCAGTATTTT.

This clonotype was seen only a few times. The chain is built from TRBV6-5 and TRBJ2-1; TRBD1 matches 7 bases. V dropped 6 bases and J dropped 3; count of bases not matched to a gene: 8. Germline V gene lookup returns CDR1 MNHEY and CDR2 SVGAGI. This CDR3 spans 15 amino acids. CDR3 in amino acids: CASRGIRDSYNEQFF. The CDR3 nucleotides read TGTGCCAGCAGGGGAATCCGGGACAGCTACAATGAGCAGTTCTTC.

This clonotype was observed at least ten times. The J gene is TRBJ2-5, the V gene TRBV27; D is unclear. Germline V gives CDR1 MNHEY, CDR2 SMNVEV (reference sequence). V was clipped by 3 bases and J by 4 bases, with 18 bases between them. This CDR3 contains 16 residues. The CDR3 sequence is CASSLLGPQNTETQYF. CDR3 nucleotides: TGTGCCAGCAGTTTGCTGGGTCCTCAAAACACAGAGACCCAGTACTTC.

This clonotype was found many times. The chain recombines TRBV14 with TRBJ2-3, with D perhaps TRBD2 (5 bases). V shed 4 bases and J shed 2 bases, with 13 bases lying between them. The CDR3 has 15 amino acids. Germline values: CDR1 SGHDN, CDR2 FVKESK. DNA of the CDR3: TGTGCCAGCAGCCCAGGACTCAGGTTCACAGATACGCAGTATTTT. Translation gives CASSPGLRFTDTQYF.

The chain's CDR3 is CASSYRAEPTLSYEQYF. The CDR3 coding sequence is TGTGCCAGCAGTTACAGGGCAGAGCCCACTCTTTCCTACGAGCAGTACTTC. The chain uses TRBV6-2 or TRBV6-3 and TRBJ2-7, with D hard to call. CDR3 length: 17 amino acids. Between the trimmed V and J ends, which lost 2 bases and 1 base, there was a span of 18 bases. Germline V gives CDR1 MNHEY, CDR2 SVGEGT.

This clonotype was observed a few times. The V gene is TRBV7-8, the J gene TRBJ2-7; D call uncertain. Germline CDR1 reads SGHVS; CDR2 reads FQNEAQ. Trimming cost V 0 bases and J 2 bases, with 8 bases left between them. The CDR3 covers 14 residues. This CDR3 reads CASSLAADTYEQYF. Written as DNA, the CDR3 is TGTGCCAGCAGCTTAGCCGCAGATACCTACGAGCAGTACTTC.

This clonotype was recorded only once. Mismatch with germline at one junction end may stem from a read error. This rearrangement joins TRBV12-3 or TRBV12-4 to TRBJ1-2, with D possibly matching TRBD1 (6 bases). This CDR3 has 12 amino acids. CDR3 DNA sequence: TGCGCCAGGGGTCCAGCGGACTATGGCTACACCTTC. It is translated as CARGPADYGYTF.

A word on this clonotype: Just one base apart from a much larger clone, this may be a read error. V usage is TRBV12-3 or TRBV12-4 and J usage is TRBJ2-1; 12 nucleotides agree with TRBD2. The CDR3 runs 21 residues. The CDR3 region is CASSRRPSTSGGRGPYNEQIF. CDR3 nucleotide sequence: TGTGCCAGCAGCCGTCGACCCTCGACTAGCGGGGGACGGGGCCCCTACAATGAGCAGATCTTC.